What follows is one T cell receptor (beta chain) and its context. Its specificity is not known. This record comes from a study of T cell repertoires in cytomegalovirus infection. TCRdb called the reads again in MiXCR, with one record for every CDR3 protein. The data contain some 900,000 distinct CDR3 sequences, less than 35% of them seen just once; the ten biggest clones take up around 11%. The CDR3 spans 15 residues. V was shortened by 1 base and J by 3 bases, with 12 bases between the two germline ends. Germline-derived CDR1 and CDR2 are LGHNA and YNFKEQ. The specimen was cultured CD8+ T cells from PBMCs, collected from culture after CMV antigen stimulation. This clonotype was sampled from a human donor in good health (CMV status not recorded). Some clones in this sample may be carry-over from other donors' samples. The rearrangement joins TRBV4-2 to TRBJ1-2, with D maybe TRBD1 (6 bases). The DNA for the CDR3 is TGTGCCAGCAGCCAAGTCCCGGACAGAGACTATGGCTACACCTTC. This codes for CASSQVPDRDYGYTF.